This T cell receptor (beta chain) was profiled in a study of blood T cell repertoires in COVID-19. Profiling relied on immunoSEQ multiplex PCR, and the TCRdb table lists in-frame clones only, not all of them. This sample has some 130,000 clones; roughly 90% occur once, and the top ten carry about 4%. This clone was seen a handful of times. Germline CDR1 and CDR2: MNHEY and SMNVEV (reference sequence). V was pared by 5 bases and J by 5 bases, with 15 bases of the junction left unmatched. The CDR3 runs to 17 residues. This chain uses TRBV27 with TRBJ2-1; 7 bases are a match to TRBD2. Sequencing was carried out using peripheral blood. The sequence came from a man aged 45-65 years with active COVID-19. The CDR3 DNA reads TGTGCCAGCAGTCCCGTCATAGCGGGCCCCATTCACAATGAGCAGTTCTTC. Amino acid sequence: CASSPVIAGPIHNEQFF.